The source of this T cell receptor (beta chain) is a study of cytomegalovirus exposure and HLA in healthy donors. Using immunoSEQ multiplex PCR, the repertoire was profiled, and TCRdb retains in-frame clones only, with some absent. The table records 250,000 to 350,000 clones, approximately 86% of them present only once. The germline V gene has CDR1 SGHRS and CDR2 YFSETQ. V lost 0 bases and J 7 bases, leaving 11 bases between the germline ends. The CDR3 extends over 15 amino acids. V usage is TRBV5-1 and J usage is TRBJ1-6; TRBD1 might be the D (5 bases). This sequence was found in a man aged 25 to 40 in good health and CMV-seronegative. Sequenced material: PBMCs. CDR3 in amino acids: CASSLETAKNSPLHF. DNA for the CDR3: TGCGCCAGCAGCTTGGAGACAGCGAAAAATTCACCCCTCCACTTT.